The present T cell receptor (beta chain) was sequenced within a study of cytomegalovirus exposure and HLA in healthy donors (dated by TCRdb to the late 2010s). Turning to the overall study: According to an earlier analysis of several hundred of the donors, 200 million or so T cells yielded 90 million to 140 million unique TCR beta sequences and about 300 Gb of sequence data. An early release that covered roughly 600 HLA-typed donors contained about 300 gigabases of sequencing data and around 80 million unique TCR sequences. Of the approximately 400 genotyped donors, 65% to 90% fell in the genetic ancestry cluster associated with self-reported Caucasian donors. The study aimed to test whether cataloging public T cell receptors could reveal signatures of past pathogen exposure. Using immunosequencing, the study profiled T cell repertoires from 500 to 800 subjects and related those repertoires to cytomegalovirus serostatus. Besides the first cohort of around 700 subjects, a separate validation cohort made up of roughly 120 different subjects was used. The study combined high-throughput TCR immunosequencing, statistical association of individual TCRs with disease status, and machine learning to predict cytomegalovirus infection status. In a later analysis, previously published TCR beta repertoires from fewer than 750 donors were re-analyzed and high-resolution HLA genotyping was added so that TCR occurrence patterns could be studied. Rather than drawing on any new phenotypic data, the later analysis identified candidate immune exposures from TCR beta sequences and the way those sequences occurred across donors. To decide whether each TCR beta V gene segment behaved as functional or pseudogenic, an earlier analysis of 587 of the donors relied on high-throughput TCR beta sequencing. Donor age, sex, ethnicity and CMV serostatus were compiled together with the repertoire data. Genome-wide SNP genotypes for about three fifths of the roughly 670 donors were used in a later genetic analysis, which treated that subset as a discovery cohort. Every repertoire in the discovery cohort had been generated on one and the same sequencing platform. Both class I and class II loci were covered by HLA typing, at four-digit resolution. The number of donors typed differed by locus, with 629-630 for A, B, C, DRB1 and DQB1, around 520 for DQA1, 606 for DPA1, and 450 to 480 for DPB1. Because of strong linkage in the cohort, roughly five DR-DQ haplotypes were treated as single units for association and clustering. Across around 400 genotyped donors of the cohort, an average of approximately 200,000 unique TCR beta nucleotide sequences per donor were sequenced, and approximately 19% of those sequences were non-productive. The paper's findings and limits, for the study overall: Several of the top co-occurrence clusters appeared to be linked to parvovirus B19, influenza, CMV and Epstein-Barr virus, according to a later analysis. Because HLA typing was missing for some donors at each locus, association tests included only the typed subset. In a later analysis, HLA-associated TCR beta chains showed more clonal expansion and lower generation probabilities than non-associated chains that were equally common. In vitro tests confirmed that a few of the cytomegalovirus-associated TCR beta chains recognize cytomegalovirus antigens. A later analysis found that TCR association rates varied across HLA loci, with DRB1 alleles showing the most associated TCRs and HLA-C alleles the fewest. A further reported finding was that TCR beta sequences accurately predicted the HLA-A and HLA-B alleles for most subjects in the first cohort. At a false discovery rate of 0.05, a later analysis linked roughly 17,000 TCR beta sequences to specific HLA alleles. Only TCR beta chains were sequenced in this cohort, and the absence of alpha or paired-chain data limited detectable features. For the cohort, immune exposure information was limited to CMV serostatus. Fewer than 20 rarely observed V segments, including chromosome 9 orphons, were excluded from the earlier analysis of several hundred of the donors because counts were too low. A group of highly shared sequence variants was considered likely to be a technical artifact of the sequencing pipeline. Across donors, most TCR sequences were observed very rarely, whereas some public TCRs were present in many individuals. Linkage disequilibrium might explain the correlated functional status among segregating V segments, but an unknown experimental factor could not be excluded. The presence/absence analyses assumed that sequencing depth was roughly uniform across donors, and that assumption may not be true. When HLA alleles, especially DR and DQ, strongly co-occurred, attributing TCR associations to individual alleles was difficult. In a later analysis, most CMV-associated TCR beta chains were found to appear HLA-restricted, with HLA associations seemingly driven largely by CMV exposure. The study listed 164 TCR beta chains as associated with cytomegalovirus. The authors suggested that the approach could potentially be extended to other disease states and immunological phenotypes. Some IMGT-functional V segments, including TRBV6-2 and TRBV6-3, could not be distinguished by the 87-base-pair reads and were therefore excluded. An association between a missense DCLRE1C variant and V-gene and J-gene trimming of TCR beta chains was found in a later genetic analysis and replicated in an independent cohort. The classifier was reported to diagnose cytomegalovirus status with high specificity and sensitivity in both the original and validation cohorts. Broadly in line with IMGT annotations, most TCR beta V segments showed up in productive rearrangements about 90% or about 30% of the time in an earlier analysis of about 500 of the donors. In a later genetic analysis, fewer N-insertions in productive TCRs were reported among donors in an Asian-associated ancestry cluster than the approximately 630-donor mean.

The library was built by means of the immunoSEQ multiplex PCR assay. A mixture of 60 forward primers for TCR Vbeta segments and 13 reverse primers for TCR Jbeta segments was used in the multiplex PCR. The CDR3 region of rearranged TCR beta genes was amplified from genomic DNA with a multiplex PCR assay. The amplified TCR beta libraries were sequenced on the Illumina HiSeq System as 87-base-pair reads. As for the original processing: In a later analysis, tens of millions of unique TCR beta chains were counted across the roughly 670 repertoires, and about 10 million of these chains were shared by at least two donors. A nearest-neighbor algorithm error-corrected the raw reads and collapsed the reads into unique sequences, merging closely related sequences to remove PCR and sequencing errors. CDR3 sequences were aligned to IMGT reference sequences to assign V, D and J gene segments. For a sequence to be retained, a match of at least six nucleotides was required to both a V gene segment and a J gene segment. Rearrangements were called productive when the CDR3 lacked stop codons and stayed in frame with V and J; all others were non-productive. Following IMGT convention, CDR3 was defined as the stretch from the second conserved V-encoded cysteine up to the conserved J-encoded phenylalanine. The earlier analysis of some 600 of the donors excluded sequences that lacked an unambiguous match to a single V gene segment. An earlier analysis of about 600 of the donors called V segments functional above 56.7% productive rearrangements and segregating when the between-donor standard deviation exceeded 5%. A statistical classification framework was developed to diagnose cytomegalovirus status using the catalog of TCR beta chain sequences. In a later analysis, V and J genes were assigned by comparing TCR nucleotide sequences against IMGT/GENE-DB human TR gene sequences. Using the TCRdist pipeline, a later analysis assigned CDR3 sequences along with most-parsimonious VDJ recombination scenarios. In a later analysis, each TCR beta chain was defined by its CDR3 amino acid sequence together with its V-gene family, and reads without a unique V-gene family were excluded. In a later analysis, approximately 640 highly shared, low-generation-probability nucleotide sequences were removed to address suspected cross-contamination and a sequencing artifact. A later analysis calculated a clonal expansion index for each public chain from normalized within-repertoire ranks of inferred template counts. In a later analysis, generation probabilities were computed using a VDJ recombination model fitted to out-of-frame rearrangements, and the results were checked against IGoR. In a later analysis, hypergeometric tests were used to score TCR-TCR, TCR-HLA and TCR-CMV co-occurrence, with a repertoire-size bias correction applied to TCR pairs. To estimate false discovery rates, a later analysis permuted the HLA or CMV assignments 20 times. A later analysis grouped co-occurring TCRs with DBSCAN, adding TCRdist sequence similarity when clustering within HLA-allele-positive subsets. Repertoires with fewer than 30,000 or more than 120,000 public chains were left out of co-occurrence clustering, as were five repertoires with anomalous nucleotide sharing. TCRdb mirrors the immuneACCESS table, restricted to in-frame sequences. Some clones are absent from its copies; in checked studies, under half trace to an unresolved V gene, and the reason for the others is unknown. That table furnishes V, J and clone size, whereas the DNA furnished D and trimming. Here the sample has about 140,000 clones; approximately 80% occur a single time. The top ten constitute over 1.5% of the sample.

This clone occurred once. This receptor's antigen is unknown. Base qualities are missing; no much larger clone stands one base away. The cohort comprised 550 to 700 healthy bone marrow donors. At the time of sampling, every cohort member was nominally healthy, though immune exposures that went unrecorded were likely present. The donor tested CMV seronegative and was one of the 352 seronegative cohort members. Every donor gave a peripheral blood sample, and the peripheral blood mononuclear cells from that sample were used for TCR beta sequencing. Genomic DNA was extracted from the blood cell samples with the Qiagen DNeasy Blood Extraction Kit. Sequences LNHDA (CDR1) and SQIVND (CDR2) are obtained from the germline V gene (reference sequence). After removal of 9 bases from V and 4 bases from J, the junction retains 6 bases not matched to a gene. The CDR3 covers 14 residues, taking in both the cysteine and the phenylalanine. Only the CDR3 region is kept as DNA, spanning 42 bases read in frame from base 1.

The specimen was PBMCs. The sequence derives from a man aged 40-50 years in good health and CMV-seronegative. The chain is assembled from TRBV19 and TRBJ2-3; the central 11 bases match TRBD2. The sequenced DNA is TGTGCCAGCGGGACTAGCGGCTCCGCAGATACGCAGTATTTT. Protein translation: CASGTSGSADTQYF.